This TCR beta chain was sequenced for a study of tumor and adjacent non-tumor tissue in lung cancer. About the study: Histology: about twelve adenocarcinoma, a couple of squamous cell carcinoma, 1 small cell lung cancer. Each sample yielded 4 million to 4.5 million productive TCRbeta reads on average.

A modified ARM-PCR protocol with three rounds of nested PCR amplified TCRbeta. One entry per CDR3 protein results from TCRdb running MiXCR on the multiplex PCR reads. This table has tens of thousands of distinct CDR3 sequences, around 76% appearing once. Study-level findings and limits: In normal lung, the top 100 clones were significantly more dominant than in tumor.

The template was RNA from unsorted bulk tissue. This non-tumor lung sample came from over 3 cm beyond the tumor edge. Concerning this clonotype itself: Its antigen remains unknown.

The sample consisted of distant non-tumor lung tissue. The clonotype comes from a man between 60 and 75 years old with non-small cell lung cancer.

The CDR3 sequence: CSVQDSIHNEQFF. The CDR3 region has the DNA TGCAGTGTTCAGGATAGCATCCACAATGAGCAGTTCTTC. V is TRBV29-1 and J is TRBJ2-1; no clear D gene. This CDR3 comprises 13 residues. Germline CDR1 SQVTM, CDR2 ANQGSEA.